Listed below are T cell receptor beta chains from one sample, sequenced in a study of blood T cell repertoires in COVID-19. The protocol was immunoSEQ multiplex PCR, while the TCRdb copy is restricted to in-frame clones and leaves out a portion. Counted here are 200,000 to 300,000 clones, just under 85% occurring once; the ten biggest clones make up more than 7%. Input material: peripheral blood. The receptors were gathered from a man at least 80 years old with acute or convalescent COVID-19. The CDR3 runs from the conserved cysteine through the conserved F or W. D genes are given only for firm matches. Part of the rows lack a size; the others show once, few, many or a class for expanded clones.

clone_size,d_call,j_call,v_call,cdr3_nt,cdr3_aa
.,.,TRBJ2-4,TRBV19,TGTGCCAGTAGTACGCCAGGGTATGGGGCCAAAAACATTCAGTACTTC,CASSTPGYGAKNIQYF
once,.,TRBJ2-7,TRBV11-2,TGTGCCAGCCTTTTGGGGGCGGCCGTATACGAGCAGTACTTC,CASLLGAAVYEQYF
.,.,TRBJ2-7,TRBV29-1,TGCAGCGTGACTGACTACGAGCAGTACTTC,CSVTDYEQYF
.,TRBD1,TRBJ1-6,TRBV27,TGTGCCAGCAGCGGGACAGCTAATTCACCCCTCCACTTT,CASSGTANSPLHF
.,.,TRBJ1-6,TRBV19,TGTGCCAGTCGTGCAGAGACAGCTAGAGGCTTAAATTCACCCCTCCACTTT,CASRAETARGLNSPLHF
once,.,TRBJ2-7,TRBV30,TGTGCCTGGAGCGGGATTAGCTACGAGCAGTACTTC,CAWSGISYEQYF
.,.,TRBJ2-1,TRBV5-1,TGCGCCAGCAGCAGGGGCAGCTCCTACAATGAGCAGTTCTTC,CASSRGSSYNEQFF
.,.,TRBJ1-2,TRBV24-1,TGTGCCACCAGTGATTTGAGGGGCGGTGGCTACACCTTC,CATSDLRGGGYTF
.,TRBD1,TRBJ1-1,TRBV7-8,TGTGCCAGCAGTCTAACAGGGGGCACTGAAGCTTTCTTT,CASSLTGGTEAFF
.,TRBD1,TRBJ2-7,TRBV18,TGTGCCAGCTCACCCGGGACAGTGTACGAGCAGTACTTC,CASSPGTVYEQYF
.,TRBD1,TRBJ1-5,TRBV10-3,TGTGCCATCAGTGAGTGGGGGGACAGGAATCAGCCCCAGCATTTT,CAISEWGDRNQPQHF
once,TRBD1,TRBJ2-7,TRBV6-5,TGTGCCAGCAGACGAGGACAGGCCCCCTACGAGCAGTACTTC,CASRRGQAPYEQYF
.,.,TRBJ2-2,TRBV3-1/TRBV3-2,TGTGCCAGCAGACAGGGAGTCGTCACCGGGGAGCTGTTTTTT,CASRQGVVTGELFF
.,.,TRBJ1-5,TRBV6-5,TGTGCCAGCAGTCGGGGAGTTGGCAATCAGCCCCAGCATTTT,CASSRGVGNQPQHF
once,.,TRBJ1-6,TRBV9,TGTGCCAGCAGCCCCGAAACGGGAAATTCACCCCTCCACTTT,CASSPETGNSPLHF
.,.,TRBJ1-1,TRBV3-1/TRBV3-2,TGTGCCAGCAGCGACGGGGGATTCGCCACTGAAGCTTTCTTT,CASSDGGFATEAFF